These 28 T cell receptor beta chains originate from one sample sequenced in a study of cytomegalovirus exposure and HLA in healthy donors. Vbeta (60) and Jbeta (13) primers were used in the PCR. Some clones are missing from TCRdb's copy, which holds only in-frame ones; the method was immunoSEQ multiplex PCR. The table lists over 85,000 clones, roughly 80% of them singletons. The sequencing sample was made of PBMCs. The receptors derive from a man younger than 45 in good health and CMV-seropositive.

This chain uses TRBV11-3 with TRBJ2-7; 9 bases are a match to TRBD1. The CDR3 is 13 amino acids. In germline, CDR1 is SGHNT, CDR2 YENEEA. Trimming removed 4 bases from V and 6 bases from J; junction bases left unmatched: 4. This CDR3 is CASSYTGGAEQYF. The CDR3 bases are TGTGCCAGCAGCTACACAGGGGGCGCCGAGCAGTACTTC. Using reference TRBV11-3 and TRBJ2-7 for the parts outside the CDR3, the full variable domain is EAGVVQSPRYKIIEKKQPVAFWCNPISGHNTLYWYLQNLGQGPELLIRYENEEAVDDSQLPKDRFSAERLKGVDSTLKIQPAELGDSAVYLCASSYTGGAEQYFGPGTRLTVT.

A single count supports this clone. V usage is TRBV2 and J usage is TRBJ2-3; D may be TRBD1 (6 bases). The germline V and J ends were trimmed by 7 bases and 5 bases, with 34 bases remaining between them. Per germline, CDR1 SNHLY and CDR2 FYNNEI. The CDR3 sequence is 20 residues long. The CDR3: CASTSRYLATTYRVEDTQYF. The CDR3 DNA is TGTGCCAGCACTTCAAGGTACCTAGCAACGACATACAGGGTAGAAGATACGCAGTATTTT.

The chain carries TRBV6-1 and TRBJ1-6; 11 positions agree with TRBD1. The CDR3 loop spans 15 amino acids. Unmatched junction bases numbered 4, after V lost 4 bases and J lost 8 bases. CDR1 MNHNS and CDR2 SASEGT come from the germline V gene. The CDR3 sequence is CASSGGQGAYSPLHF. The CDR3 coding sequence is TGTGCCAGCAGTGGAGGACAGGGGGCTTATTCACCCCTCCACTTT.

This clone was seen only a few times. V is TRBV19 and J is TRBJ2-1; D unclear. CDR3 length equals 13 residues. Trimming cost V 2 bases and J 4 bases, with 6 bases left between them. Germline loops: CDR1 LNHDA, CDR2 SQIVND (reference sequence). The CDR3, as DNA: TGTGCCAGTAGTATAAGCCGATACAATGAGCAGTTCTTC. It translates to CASSISRYNEQFF.

The chain employs TRBV19 and TRBJ2-5; D is perhaps TRBD1 (6 bases). V was cut by 4 bases and J by 8 bases, with 14 bases left in between. The CDR3 extends over 13 amino acids. Germline lookup yields CDR1 LNHDA and CDR2 SQIVND (reference sequence). CDR3 nucleotide sequence: TGTGCCAGTAGTAAAAGGGACACCCTTACCCAGTACTTC. The encoded protein is CASSKRDTLTQYF.

The chain employs TRBV2 and TRBJ1-1; D ambiguous. Between the trimmed V and J ends, which lost 6 bases and 3 bases, there was a span of 5 bases. The germline V gene has CDR1 SNHLY and CDR2 FYNNEI. There are 11 residues in the CDR3. CDR3 sequence (DNA): TGTGCCAGCAGACAGTACACTGAAGCTTTCTTT. Its translation: CASRQYTEAFF.

This clone is a singleton in its sample. The chain has TRBV9 and TRBJ2-2; perhaps TRBD1 as D (6 bases). The CDR3 extends over 21 amino acids. Trimming removed 3 bases from V and 0 bases from J, with 27 bases in between. Germline values: CDR1 SGDLS, CDR2 YYNGEE. CDR3: CASSADPGQGTPISNTGELFF. For the CDR3, the DNA is TGTGCCAGCAGCGCGGATCCGGGACAAGGGACCCCCATCTCGAACACCGGGGAGCTGTTTTTT.

The chain uses TRBV25-1 and TRBJ2-7, with D perhaps matching TRBD1 (5 bases). V gave up 4 bases and J gave up 5 bases, with 18 bases separating them. Germline V gene lookup returns CDR1 MGHDK and CDR2 SYGVNS. This CDR3 has 15 amino acids. The CDR3 here is CASSGRSGLIDEQYF. In DNA form, the CDR3 reads TGTGCCAGCAGTGGCCGGTCAGGGCTAATCGACGAGCAGTACTTC.

CDR3 sequence: CATSSEGANSYEQYF. CDR3 bases: TGTGCCACCAGCAGTGAGGGGGCCAACTCCTACGAGCAGTACTTC. V gene TRBV15 combines with J gene TRBJ2-7; 7 bases agree with TRBD1. Trimming removed 3 bases from V and 0 bases from J; junction bases left unmatched: 5. This CDR3 spans 15 amino acids. Germline V gives CDR1 LNHNV, CDR2 YYDKDF (reference sequence).

This clone was observed a few times. The chain recombines TRBV7-2 with TRBJ1-2; TRBD1 might be the D (5 bases). The CDR3 has 14 residues. V lost 1 base and J 6 bases, leaving 12 bases between the germline ends. CDR1 is SGHTA, CDR2 FQGNSA, per germline. The DNA for the CDR3 is TGTGCCAGCAGCTTAGTATCGCCAGGGCATGGCTACACCTTC. Residues: CASSLVSPGHGYTF. Together with reference TRBV7-2 and TRBJ1-2, the CDR3 gives the full variable domain: GAGVSQSPSNKVTEKGKDVELRCDPISGHTALYWYRQSLGQGLEFLIYFQGNSAPDKSGLPSDRFSAERTGGSVSTLTIQRTQQEDSAVYLCASSLVSPGHGYTFGSGTRLTVV.

This sequence joins TRBV19 and TRBJ2-3, with a tentative D call TRBD2 (7 bases). This CDR3 comprises 17 residues. Germline CDR1 is LNHDA and CDR2 is SQIVND (reference sequence). V lost 4 bases and J 2 bases, leaving 19 bases between the germline ends. The CDR3 loop reads CASSTGARGSFTDTQYF. CDR3 DNA: TGTGCCAGTAGTACGGGGGCACGCGGGAGTTTCACAGATACGCAGTATTTT.

The CDR3 region is CASSLQGQGFPKSYEQYF. The CDR3 DNA is TGCGCCAGCAGTCTTCAGGGACAGGGGTTCCCCAAATCCTACGAGCAGTACTTC. This chain uses TRBV5-1 with TRBJ2-7; 10 nucleotides align to TRBD1. The V gene end was trimmed by 5 bases and the J gene end by 1 base; junction bases not matched to a gene: 15. Germline CDR1 reads SGHRS; CDR2 reads YFSETQ. This CDR3 has 18 residues.

The chain carries TRBV2 and TRBJ1-1, with D possibly being TRBD1 (5 bases). Germline V lookup: CDR1 SNHLY, CDR2 FYNNEI. V was shortened by 8 bases and J by 1 base, with 14 bases between the two germline ends. This CDR3 has 14 amino acids. The CDR3 spells CASVKGSGNTEAFF. The DNA for the CDR3 is TGTGCCAGCGTTAAGGGGTCCGGGAACACTGAAGCTTTCTTT.

The chain has TRBV11-3 and TRBJ1-4; 8 bases agree with TRBD1. After removal of 5 bases from V and 5 bases from J, the junction contained 4 bases not matched to a gene. Germline-derived CDR1 and CDR2 are SGHNT and YENEEA. The CDR3 extends over 14 amino acids. Here the CDR3 reads CASSHRDRNEKLFF. The DNA for the CDR3 is TGTGCCAGCAGCCACCGGGACAGGAATGAAAAACTGTTTTTT.

In DNA form, the CDR3 reads TGTGCCATCAGTGGGGCTACTGGGGCCAACGTCCTGACTTTC. It codes for CAISGATGANVLTF. This chain links TRBV10-3 with TRBJ2-6; no firm D call. Germline values: CDR1 ENHRY, CDR2 SYGVKD. V lost 4 bases and J lost 2, with 6 bases in between. This CDR3 contains 14 residues.

The rearrangement uses TRBV11-2 and TRBJ1-2; TRBD1 matches at 7 bases. The V and J ends lost 1 base and 1 base, in that order; junction bases with no gene match: 6. The CDR3 spans 16 residues. Germline V gene data show CDR1 as SGHAT and CDR2 as FQNNGV. The DNA of the CDR3 is TGTGCCAGCAGCTTAGGTACAGGGGAGGATAACTATGGCTACACCTTC. It is translated as CASSLGTGEDNYGYTF.

The chain employs TRBV14 and TRBJ2-3; 9 bases line up with TRBD2. With V trimmed by 4 bases and J by 14 bases, 10 bases remained unmatched. The germline V gene encodes CDR1 SGHDN and CDR2 FVKESK. The CDR3 runs 13 residues. The CDR3 DNA sequence: TGTGCCAGCAGCCCGCTATTAGCGGGGGTCCTGTATTTT. Translating it yields CASSPLLAGVLYF.

This sequence joins TRBV7-9 and TRBJ1-2; maybe TRBD1 (6 bases). This CDR3 has 16 residues. Germline lookup yields CDR1 SEHNR and CDR2 FQNEAQ (reference sequence). V was trimmed by 3 bases and J by 2 bases, leaving 16 bases between them. CDR3 loop: CASSFASGGANYGYTF. In DNA form, the CDR3 reads TGTGCCAGCAGCTTCGCTTCGGGGGGCGCGAACTATGGCTACACCTTC.

This clone has just one count. The chain uses TRBV15 and TRBJ2-1; TRBD1 is a possible D gene (5 bases). The CDR3 has 17 residues. V was clipped by 5 bases and J by 6 bases, with 23 bases between them. Germline CDR1 LNHNV, CDR2 YYDKDF (reference sequence). CDR3 sequence reads: CATSLRTQGKVRNEQFF. In DNA form, the CDR3 reads TGTGCCACCAGCTTGCGAACTCAGGGTAAGGTTCGCAATGAGCAGTTCTTC.

This clone appeared once. The chain uses TRBV27 and TRBJ2-5; the match to TRBD2 covers 9 bases. Germline V gives CDR1 MNHEY, CDR2 SMNVEV (reference sequence). The CDR3 loop spans 14 amino acids. Unmatched junction bases numbered 8, after V lost 1 base and J lost 11 bases. The CDR3 DNA is TGTGCCAGCAGTTTATTTCCTAGCGGGGAATCTCAGTACTTC. It specifies CASSLFPSGESQYF.

This chain uses TRBV5-4 with TRBJ2-3; 9 nucleotides line up with TRBD2. The CDR3 has 15 residues. V was pared by 4 bases and J by 6 bases, with 9 bases of the junction left unmatched. Per the germline V gene, CDR1 is SGHNT and CDR2 is YYREEE (reference sequence). In DNA form, the CDR3 reads TGTGCCAGCAGCCCCGGGGGCGGGGGGGGCGATACGCAGTATTTT. Protein: CASSPGGGGGDTQYF.

The chain recombines TRBV11-2 with TRBJ2-7; 10 bases map to TRBD1. V was pared by 1 base and J by 6 bases, with 0 bases of the junction left unmatched. CDR1 is SGHAT, CDR2 FQNNGV, per germline. The CDR3 loop spans 13 amino acids. The CDR3 reads CASSLGTGGEQYF. The CDR3 DNA reads as TGTGCCAGCAGCTTAGGGACAGGGGGCGAGCAGTACTTC.

A single count supports this clone. The chain links TRBV5-1 to TRBJ2-5; TRBD1 matches 8 bases. CDR3 length equals 16 residues. Germline V CDR1 and CDR2: SGHRS, YFSETQ. Trimming removed 2 bases from V and 1 base from J; junction bases left unmatched: 7. The DNA of the CDR3 is TGCGCCAGCAGCTTACAGGGGGTTGGGGGCCAAGAGACCCAGTACTTC. This sequence encodes CASSLQGVGGQETQYF.

The V call is TRBV29-1, the J call TRBJ1-1; no definite D call. From germline, CDR1 is SQVTM and CDR2 ANQGSEA. Trimming pared 1 base from V and 8 bases from J, leaving 11 bases between. The CDR3 is 12 amino acids. The DNA of the CDR3 is TGCAGCGTTGAAGGGGAGGGCCCCGAAGCTTTCTTT. Its protein product is CSVEGEGPEAFF.

DNA for the CDR3: TGTGCCAGCAGCCCGGCGGTAGCGGCGTTGTCATACAATGAGCAGTTCTTC. As protein: CASSPAVAALSYNEQFF. V usage is TRBV7-2 and J usage is TRBJ2-1; tentatively, D is TRBD2 (6 bases). The CDR3 is 17 amino acids. Germline CDR1 is SGHTA and CDR2 is FQGNSA. V lost 5 bases and J 4 bases, leaving 21 bases between the germline ends. The variable domain in full, completed from reference TRBV7-2 and TRBJ2-1, reads GAGVSQSPSNKVTEKGKDVELRCDPISGHTALYWYRQSLGQGLEFLIYFQGNSAPDKSGLPSDRFSAERTGGSVSTLTIQRTQQEDSAVYLCASSPAVAALSYNEQFFGPGTRLTVL.

The chain recombines TRBV5-5 with TRBJ1-1; a possible D gene is TRBD1 (6 bases). V lost 4 bases, J lost 2 bases, and 12 bases lay in between. This CDR3 region has 14 residues. Germline loops: CDR1 SGHKS, CDR2 YYEKEE (reference sequence). The chain's CDR3 is CASSPDSLNTEAFF. The CDR3 coding sequence is TGTGCCAGCAGCCCGGACAGCCTCAACACTGAAGCTTTCTTT.

In its sample, this clone was seen a few times. The V gene is TRBV25-1, the J gene TRBJ2-3; 10 bases match TRBD2. The CDR3 is 17 residues long. CDR1 and CDR2 (germline): MGHDK, SYGVNS. The J segment lost 4 bases and the V segment lost 6 bases, leaving 13 bases of the junction unmatched. DNA of the CDR3: TGTGCCAGCAGCCACGAGGGAGCGGGGGGGCGCCCAGATACGCAGTATTTT. Residues: CASSHEGAGGRPDTQYF.

The chain carries TRBV9 and TRBJ2-4; the D gene is possibly TRBD2 (7 bases). The CDR3 is 18 residues long. Germline assignment: CDR1 SGDLS and CDR2 YYNGEE. V shed 0 bases and J shed 9 bases, with 25 bases lying between them. CDR3 loop: CASSVAGGADRTDSIQYF. The CDR3 bases are TGTGCCAGCAGCGTAGCTGGGGGGGCGGACCGCACGGATAGCATTCAGTACTTC.